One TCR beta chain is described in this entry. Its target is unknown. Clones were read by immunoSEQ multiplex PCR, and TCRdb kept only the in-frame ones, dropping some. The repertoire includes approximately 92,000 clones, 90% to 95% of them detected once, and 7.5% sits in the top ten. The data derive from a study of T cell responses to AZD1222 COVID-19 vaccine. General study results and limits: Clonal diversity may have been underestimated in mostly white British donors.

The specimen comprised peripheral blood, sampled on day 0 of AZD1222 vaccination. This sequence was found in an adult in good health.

CDR3 loop: CASSESPGSPYEQYF. DNA of the CDR3: TGCGCCAGCAGTGAGTCGCCCGGTAGCCCTTACGAGCAGTACTTC. V and J are TRBV10-1 and TRBJ2-7, with D unclear. Trimming stripped 0 bases from V and 4 bases from J, with 13 bases between. The germline V gene encodes CDR1 WNHNN and CDR2 SYGVQD (reference sequence). The CDR3 loop spans 15 amino acids.